The 7 T cell receptor beta chains presented below share a single source sample, sequenced in a study of shared clonotypes between healthy human individuals. TCRdb's table, derived via immunoSEQ multiplex PCR, lists solely in-frame clones and lacks some. The data contain more than 2,000,000 clones, more than 90% of them singletons. Source material: naive CD4+ T cells sorted from blood. Subset reported: CD45RA+ positively selected. These receptors were taken from a man younger than 35 in good health.

J is TRBJ1-1 and V is TRBV5-4; no definite D call. The CDR3 totals 12 residues. V was clipped by 0 bases and J by 4 bases, with 4 bases between them. Germline-derived CDR1 and CDR2 are SGHNT and YYREEE (reference sequence). CDR3 protein: CASSLEATEAFF. CDR3 DNA: TGTGCCAGCAGCTTGGAAGCCACTGAAGCTTTCTTT.

Only one count was recorded for this clone. The gene calls are TRBV5-4 and TRBJ1-5; D possibly corresponds to TRBD1 (5 bases). V was pared by 4 bases and J by 5 bases, with 10 bases between. This CDR3 spans 13 amino acids. Germline V CDR1 and CDR2: SGHNT, YYREEE (reference sequence). CDR3 protein: CASSRGGDQPQHF. CDR3 nucleotide sequence: TGTGCCAGCAGCAGGGGCGGAGATCAGCCCCAGCATTTT. The complete variable domain, with remaining parts taken from reference TRBV5-4 and TRBJ1-5, reads ETGVTQSPTHLIKTRGQQVTLRCSSQSGHNTVSWYQQALGQGPQFIFQYYREEENGRGNFPPRFSGLQFPNYSSELNVNALELDDSALYLCASSRGGDQPQHFGDGTRLSIL.

The chain is built from TRBV5-4 and TRBJ2-3; D could derive from TRBD1 or TRBD2 (6 bases each). This CDR3 has 16 amino acids. CDR1 SGHNT and CDR2 YYREEE come from the germline V gene (reference sequence). V lost 5 bases and J lost 2, with 18 bases in between. The CDR3: CASREGGGSYTDTQYF. As DNA, the CDR3 is TGTGCCAGCAGAGAGGGGGGCGGGTCCTACACAGATACGCAGTATTTT.

This sequence joins TRBV15 and TRBJ1-2, with 7 nucleotides matching TRBD1. The germline V gene encodes CDR1 LNHNV and CDR2 YYDKDF (reference sequence). Losses at the gene ends were 4 bases for V and 3 bases for J; bases not matched to a gene: 2. The CDR3 loop spans 13 amino acids. The CDR3 spells CATSTGTDYGYTF. As DNA, the CDR3 is TGTGCCACCAGCACAGGGACAGACTATGGCTACACCTTC. The full variable domain, rest sourced from reference TRBV15 and TRBJ1-2, is DAMVIQNPRYQVTQFGKPVTLSCSQTLNHNVMYWYQQKSSQAPKLLFHYYDKDFNNEADTPDNFQSRRPNTSFCFLDIRSPGLGDTAMYLCATSTGTDYGYTFGSGTRLTVV.

The chain recombines TRBV4-2 with TRBJ1-3; D is unresolved. Trimming took off 1 base at V and 3 bases at J, with 13 bases between the two ends. Germline loops: CDR1 LGHNA, CDR2 YNFKEQ. The CDR3 totals 16 residues. The CDR3 region is CASSQAGGSGGNTIYF. Written as DNA, the CDR3 is TGTGCCAGCAGCCAAGCAGGTGGTAGTGGTGGAAACACCATATATTTT.

The J gene is TRBJ2-1, the V gene TRBV10-1; a weak D match, TRBD2 (6 bases). Trimming shortened V by 10 bases and J by 10 bases, and 17 bases separated the two germline ends. The CDR3 loop spans 12 amino acids. Germline values: CDR1 WNHNN, CDR2 SYGVQD (reference sequence). The CDR3 loop reads CATGSGLTEQFF. CDR3 sequence (DNA): TGCGCCACCGGGAGCGGGCTCACCGAGCAGTTCTTC.

With respect to this clone: A junction end diverges from the germline sequence, so it may reflect a read error. V gene TRBV7-7 combines with J gene TRBJ2-5; TRBD2 agrees at 7 bases. Looked up from germline, CDR1 is SSHAT and CDR2 is FNYEAQ (reference sequence). The CDR3 consists of 13 residues. The CDR3 region has the DNA TGTGCTAGCAGCTTAGCGGGTCCAGAGACCCAGTACTTC. This encodes CASSLAGPETQYF.